These T cell receptor beta chains were read from a single sample in a study of PD-1 and CTLA-4 blockade in melanoma. Sequenced by immunoSEQ multiplex PCR; TCRdb stores in-frame clones only, minus some. The table lists around 12,000 clones, roughly four fifths of them singletons. Sequences were derived from CD8+ T cells from peripheral blood, sampled from a patient given anti-PD-1 treatment. The receptors stem from a human donor with melanoma. The CDR3 runs from the conserved cysteine through the conserved F or W. Fields, in order: CDR3 protein, clone size, V gene. Not all rows give a size; the values are once, few, many and, for expanded clones, a class.

CSGLAINTGELFF once TRBV29-1
CAWSVSGGELFF once TRBV30
CASSLPGQQFYEQYF - TRBV3-1/TRBV3-2
CAWSVGGQETQYF - TRBV30
CASSYPTGGDPNTGELFF - TRBV11-3
CASSPLGGRKDEQFF - TRBV27
CASSPPSGYEQYF - TRBV4-2
CASSFQGAQDEKLFF - TRBV7-9
CAWSTGTGGVTFF - TRBV30
CASSQDLGNTIYF - TRBV3-1/TRBV3-2
CASSPGTLLQETQYF - TRBV9
CASSLVAASYEQYF - TRBV7-6
CASSTDRDRGGNTIYF - TRBV19
CASSLAASGSSYNEQFF - TRBV5-6
CASSENGHQPQHF - TRBV19
CASRRGDPNTEAFF - TRBV7-9
CASSDGTSDSTDTQYF - TRBV2
CASMGGVYNEQFF - TRBV19
CASSPPDDRDVPYEQYF - TRBV11-2
CASRRGPTSRNGEQFF few TRBV5-4
CASSLADTQYF - TRBV12-3/TRBV12-4
CASSEVSTGTGKGYTF - TRBV2
CASSVGLRTGELFF once TRBV9
CASSFIGNEQFF - TRBV12-3/TRBV12-4
CASSEGTASYNEQFF - TRBV6-4
CAGLAENTDTQYF - TRBV30
CASSPGTRFFGELFF once TRBV5-5
CASNPTGTNTGELFF - TRBV7-9
CASSFGESYEQYF - TRBV7-9
CASSLSKANYGYTF - TRBV7-8
CASSQDFRTYEQYF few TRBV4-3
CASSSTGWDYEQYF large TRBV5-6
CASSQIVFQGSSSYEQYF - TRBV7-8
CASSLMVRGELFF - TRBV7-9
CASSLEGMREGLYTQYF - TRBV5-4
CASSLETLGDTEAFF - TRBV11-3
CASSGEKWNTEAFF - TRBV25-1
CASSLQGVHSYNEQFF - TRBV5-1
CASSSTAGGGYTF once TRBV11-1
CASSYLRDGNYEQYF - TRBV6-5
CAWSRKVANYGYTF - TRBV30
CASSQRDSQPNSPLHF - TRBV4-1
CASSSDRVVYGYTF - TRBV7-9
CASRGAGNTIYF - TRBV7-9
CASATRAARAEKLFF - TRBV27
CASSRVAGGPLGETQYF - TRBV19
CASSLSGSSYNEQFF - TRBV11-3
CSVEGLGFSGANVLTF - TRBV29-1
CASSEYAAGGAVTF - TRBV25-1
CASSLGVGGNQPQHF - TRBV7-8
CASSAYSSGIYEQYF - TRBV6-4
CASSLNRLGPEAFF - TRBV7-2
CAGTRASGSRVRNYEQYF few TRBV21-1
CASGRTGREKLFF - TRBV2
CASDRGLPNQPQHF - TRBV28
CASSFANTGELFF - TRBV13
CASSSGAGAYNEQFF - TRBV27
CASSSSGTSEGTQYF - TRBV5-4
CASSGGLAGTDTQYF - TRBV5-5
CASRGGTGGYYQETQYF - TRBV2